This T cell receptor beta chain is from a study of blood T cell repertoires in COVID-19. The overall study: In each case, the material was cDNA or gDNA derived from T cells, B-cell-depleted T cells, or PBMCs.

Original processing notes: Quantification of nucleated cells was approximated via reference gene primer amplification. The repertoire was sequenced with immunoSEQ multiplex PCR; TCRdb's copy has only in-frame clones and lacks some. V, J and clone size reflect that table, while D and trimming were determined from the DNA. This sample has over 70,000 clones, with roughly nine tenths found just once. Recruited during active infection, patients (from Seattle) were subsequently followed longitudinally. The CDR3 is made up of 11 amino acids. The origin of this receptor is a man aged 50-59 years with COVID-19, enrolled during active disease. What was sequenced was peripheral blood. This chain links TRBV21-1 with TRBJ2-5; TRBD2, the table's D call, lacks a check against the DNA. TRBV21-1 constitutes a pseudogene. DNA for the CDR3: TGTGCCAGCATCCGGAGGGAGACCCAGTACTTC. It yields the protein CASIRRETQYF.